This TCR beta chain was retrieved from a study of OX40 agonist ivuxolimab in advanced cancers. Study details: An anti-OX40 (CD134) antibody with agonistic activity, ivuxolimab, was administered to patients. Eligibility rules accepted prior anti-PD-1, anti-PD-L1 or anti-CTLA-4 therapy, and around 38% had some.

Comments on this clone: Its antigen is currently unknown.

Using immunoSEQ multiplex PCR, the repertoire was profiled, and TCRdb retains in-frame clones only, with some absent. The table shows roughly 73,000 clones, with 65% to 85% occurring only once. Findings of the study overall: Partial responders receiving 0.1-3.0 mg/kg showed among the lowest clonal expansion.

Germline V gene sequence: CDR1 SNHLY, CDR2 FYNNEI. Unmatched junction bases numbered 9, after V lost 4 bases and J lost 4 bases. The CDR3 is 16 amino acids. The timepoints at which blood was sampled were baseline, cycle 4 day 1, and cycle 7 day 1. Sequenced here: CD4+ or CD8+ T cells sorted from blood, sampled in a trial of the OX40 agonist ivuxolimab. V and J are TRBV2 and TRBJ1-5; 8 bases fit TRBD1. This sequence originates from an adult with an advanced solid tumor such as melanoma, head and neck, liver or kidney cancer. Written as DNA, the CDR3 is TGTGCCAGCAGTGTTGGGGGACAGGTCCCTAATCAGCCCCAGCATTTT. It yields the protein CASSVGGQVPNQPQHF. The full variable domain, rest sourced from reference TRBV2 and TRBJ1-5, is EPEVTQTPSHQVTQMGQEVILRCVPISNHLYFYWYRQILGQKVEFLVSFYNNEISEKSEIFDDQFSVERPDGSNFTLKIRSTKLEDSAMYFCASSVGGQVPNQPQHFGDGTRLSIL.